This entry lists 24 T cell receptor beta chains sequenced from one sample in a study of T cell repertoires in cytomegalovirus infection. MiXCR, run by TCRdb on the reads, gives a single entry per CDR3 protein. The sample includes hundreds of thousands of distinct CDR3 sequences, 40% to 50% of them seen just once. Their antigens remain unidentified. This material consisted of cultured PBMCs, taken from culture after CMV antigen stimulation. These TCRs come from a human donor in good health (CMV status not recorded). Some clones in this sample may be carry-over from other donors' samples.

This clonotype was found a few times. The CDR3 spells CASSLTGYGSPLHF. The CDR3 nucleotides read TGTGCCAGCAGCTTAACTGGGTACGGTTCACCCCTCCACTTT. This chain connects TRBV7-2 to TRBJ1-6; no firm D call. In germline, CDR1 is SGHTA, CDR2 FQGNSA. This CDR3 contains 14 residues. V lost 2 bases to trimming and J lost 9 bases, with 11 bases between them.

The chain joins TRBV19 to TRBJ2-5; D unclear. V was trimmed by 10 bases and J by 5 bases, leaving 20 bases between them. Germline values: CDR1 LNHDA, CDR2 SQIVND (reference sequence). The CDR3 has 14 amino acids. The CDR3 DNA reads TGTGCCACCTCACCCCCAGGTAGTTGGGAGACCCAGTACTTC. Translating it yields CATSPPGSWETQYF.

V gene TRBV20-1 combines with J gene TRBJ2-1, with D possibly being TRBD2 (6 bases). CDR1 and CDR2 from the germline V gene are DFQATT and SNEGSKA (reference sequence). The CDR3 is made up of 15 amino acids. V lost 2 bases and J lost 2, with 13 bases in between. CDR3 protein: CSARSWDSTYNEQFF. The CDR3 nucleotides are TGCAGTGCTAGAAGTTGGGACTCAACCTACAATGAGCAGTTCTTC.

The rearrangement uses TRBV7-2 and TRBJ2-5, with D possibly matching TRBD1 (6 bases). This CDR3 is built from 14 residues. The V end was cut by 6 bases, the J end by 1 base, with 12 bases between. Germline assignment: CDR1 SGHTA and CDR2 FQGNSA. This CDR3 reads CASRILGAQETQYF. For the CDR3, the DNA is TGTGCCAGCAGGATCCTGGGGGCCCAAGAGACCCAGTACTTC.

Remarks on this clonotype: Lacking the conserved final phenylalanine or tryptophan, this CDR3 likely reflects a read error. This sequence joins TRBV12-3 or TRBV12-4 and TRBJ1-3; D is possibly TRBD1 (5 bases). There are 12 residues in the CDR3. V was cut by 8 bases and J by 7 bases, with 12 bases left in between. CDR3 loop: CASRRGGNTIYY. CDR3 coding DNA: TGTGCCAGCCGACGGGGGGGGAACACCATATATTAT.

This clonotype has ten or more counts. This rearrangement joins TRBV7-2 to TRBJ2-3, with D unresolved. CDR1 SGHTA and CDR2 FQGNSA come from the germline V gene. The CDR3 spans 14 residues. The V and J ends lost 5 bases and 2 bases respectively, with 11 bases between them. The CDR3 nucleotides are TGTGCCAGCAGCCCCCGGGCCTACACAGATACGCAGTATTTT. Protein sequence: CASSPRAYTDTQYF.

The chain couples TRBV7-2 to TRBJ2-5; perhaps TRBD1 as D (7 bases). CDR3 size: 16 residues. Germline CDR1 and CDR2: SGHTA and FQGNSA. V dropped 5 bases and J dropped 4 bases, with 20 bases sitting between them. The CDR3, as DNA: TGTGCCAGCAGCCCAAGAGGGGGCGGGATGATAGAGACCCAGTACTTC. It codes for CASSPRGGGMIETQYF.

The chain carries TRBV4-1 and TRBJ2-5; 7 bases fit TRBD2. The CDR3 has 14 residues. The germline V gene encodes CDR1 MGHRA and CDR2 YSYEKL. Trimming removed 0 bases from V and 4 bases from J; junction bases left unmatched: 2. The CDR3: CASSQDGGGETQYF. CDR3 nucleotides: TGCGCCAGCAGCCAAGATGGGGGGGGAGAGACCCAGTACTTC.

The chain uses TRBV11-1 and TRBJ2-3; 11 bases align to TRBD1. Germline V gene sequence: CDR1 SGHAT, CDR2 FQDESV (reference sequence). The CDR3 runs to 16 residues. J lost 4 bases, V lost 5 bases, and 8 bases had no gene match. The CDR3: CASSKRPDRGPDTQYF. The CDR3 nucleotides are TGTGCCAGCAGCAAAAGGCCGGACAGGGGGCCAGATACGCAGTATTTT.

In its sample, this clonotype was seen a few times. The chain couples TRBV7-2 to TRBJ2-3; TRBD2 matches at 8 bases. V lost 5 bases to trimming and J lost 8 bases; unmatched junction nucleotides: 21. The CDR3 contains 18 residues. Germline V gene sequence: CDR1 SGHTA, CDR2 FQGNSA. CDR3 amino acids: CASSLSPTSGASGGTQYF. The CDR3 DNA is TGTGCCAGCAGCCTATCCCCTACTAGCGGAGCCTCCGGGGGTACGCAGTATTTT.

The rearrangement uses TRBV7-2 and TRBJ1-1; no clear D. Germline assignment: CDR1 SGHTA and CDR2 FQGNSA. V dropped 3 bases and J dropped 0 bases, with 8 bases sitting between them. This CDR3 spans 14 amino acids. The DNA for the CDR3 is TGTGCCAGCAGCTTTATGGTAATGAACACTGAAGCTTTCTTT. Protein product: CASSFMVMNTEAFF. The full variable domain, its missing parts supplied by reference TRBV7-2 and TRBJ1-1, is GAGVSQSPSNKVTEKGKDVELRCDPISGHTALYWYRQSLGQGLEFLIYFQGNSAPDKSGLPSDRFSAERTGGSVSTLTIQRTQQEDSAVYLCASSFMVMNTEAFFGQGTRLTVV.

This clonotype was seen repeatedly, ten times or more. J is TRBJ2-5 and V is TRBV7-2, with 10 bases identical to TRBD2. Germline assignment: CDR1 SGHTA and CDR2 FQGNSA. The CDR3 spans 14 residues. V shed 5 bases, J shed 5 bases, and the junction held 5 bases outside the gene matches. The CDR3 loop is CASSRSGRSETQYF. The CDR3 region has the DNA TGTGCCAGCAGCCGTAGCGGGAGGTCGGAGACCCAGTACTTC.

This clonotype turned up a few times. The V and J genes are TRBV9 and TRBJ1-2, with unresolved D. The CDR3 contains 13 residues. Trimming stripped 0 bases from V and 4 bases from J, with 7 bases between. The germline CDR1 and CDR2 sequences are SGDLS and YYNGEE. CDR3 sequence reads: CASSVGVGYGYTF. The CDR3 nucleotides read TGTGCCAGCAGCGTAGGGGTTGGCTATGGCTACACCTTC.

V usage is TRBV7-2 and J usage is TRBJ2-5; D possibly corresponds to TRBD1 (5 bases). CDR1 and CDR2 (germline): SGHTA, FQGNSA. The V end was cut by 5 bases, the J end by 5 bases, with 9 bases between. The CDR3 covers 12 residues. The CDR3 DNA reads TGTGCCAGCAGCCCAGGGATCGAGACCCAGTACTTC. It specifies CASSPGIETQYF.

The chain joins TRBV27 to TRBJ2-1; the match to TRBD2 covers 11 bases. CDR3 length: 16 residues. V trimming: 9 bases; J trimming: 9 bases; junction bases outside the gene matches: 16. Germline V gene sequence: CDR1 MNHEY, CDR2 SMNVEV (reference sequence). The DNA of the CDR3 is TGTGCCAGTGCCCTCGGACTAGCGGGTTTCAAGGGTGAGCAGTTCTTC. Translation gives CASALGLAGFKGEQFF.

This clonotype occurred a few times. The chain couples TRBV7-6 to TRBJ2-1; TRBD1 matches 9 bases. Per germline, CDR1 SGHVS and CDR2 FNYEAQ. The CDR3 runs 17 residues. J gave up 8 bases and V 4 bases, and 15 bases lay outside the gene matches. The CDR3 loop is CASSWLYRGRTSYEQFF. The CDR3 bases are TGTGCCAGCAGCTGGTTGTACAGGGGGCGGACCTCCTATGAGCAGTTCTTC.

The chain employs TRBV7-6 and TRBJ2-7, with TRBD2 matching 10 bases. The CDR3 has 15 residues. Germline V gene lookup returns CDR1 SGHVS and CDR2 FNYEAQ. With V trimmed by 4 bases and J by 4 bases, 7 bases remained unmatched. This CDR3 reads CASSSPSGRRYEQYF. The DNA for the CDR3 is TGTGCCAGCAGCTCCCCTAGCGGGAGAAGGTACGAGCAGTACTTC.

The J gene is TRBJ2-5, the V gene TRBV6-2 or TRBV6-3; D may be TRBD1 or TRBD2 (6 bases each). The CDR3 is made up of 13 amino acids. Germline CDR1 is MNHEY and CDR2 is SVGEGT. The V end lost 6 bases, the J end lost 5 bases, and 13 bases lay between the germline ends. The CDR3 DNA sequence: TGTGCCAGCAGATATCAGGGGAGGGAGACCCAGTACTTC. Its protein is CASRYQGRETQYF.

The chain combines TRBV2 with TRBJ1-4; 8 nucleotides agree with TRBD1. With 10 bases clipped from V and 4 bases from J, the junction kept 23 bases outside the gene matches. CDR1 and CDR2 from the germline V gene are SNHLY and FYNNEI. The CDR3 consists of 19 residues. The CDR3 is CAISLLKAGGQTNNEKLFF. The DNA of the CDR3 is TGTGCCATCTCACTGCTGAAGGCAGGGGGCCAAACAAATAATGAAAAACTGTTTTTT.

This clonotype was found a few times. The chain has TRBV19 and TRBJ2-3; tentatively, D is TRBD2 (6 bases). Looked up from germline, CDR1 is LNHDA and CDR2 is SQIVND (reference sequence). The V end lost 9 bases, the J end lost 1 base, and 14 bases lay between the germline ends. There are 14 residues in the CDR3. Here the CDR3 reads CASSAGQGTDTQYF. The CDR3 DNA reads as TGTGCCAGCTCCGCGGGGCAGGGCACAGATACGCAGTATTTT.

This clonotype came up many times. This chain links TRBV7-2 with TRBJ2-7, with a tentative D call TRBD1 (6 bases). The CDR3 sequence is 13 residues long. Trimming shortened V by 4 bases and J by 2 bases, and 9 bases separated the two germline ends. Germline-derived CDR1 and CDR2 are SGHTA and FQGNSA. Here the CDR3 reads CASSSKGAYEQYF. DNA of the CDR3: TGTGCCAGCAGCTCCAAGGGGGCCTACGAGCAGTACTTC.

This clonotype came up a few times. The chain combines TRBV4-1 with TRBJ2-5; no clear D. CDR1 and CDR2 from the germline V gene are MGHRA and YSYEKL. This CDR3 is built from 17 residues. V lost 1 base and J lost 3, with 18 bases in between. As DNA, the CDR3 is TGCGCCAGCAGCCAAGTCACCCCCGGTATAACTAAAGAGACCCAGTACTTC. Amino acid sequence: CASSQVTPGITKETQYF.

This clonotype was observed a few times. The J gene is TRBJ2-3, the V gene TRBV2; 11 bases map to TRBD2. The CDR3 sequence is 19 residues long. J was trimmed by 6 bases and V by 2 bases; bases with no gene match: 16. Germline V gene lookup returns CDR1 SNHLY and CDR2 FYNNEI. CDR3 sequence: CASSEQLHETSGERDTQYF. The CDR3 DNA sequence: TGTGCCAGCAGTGAACAGCTCCACGAGACTAGCGGGGAGCGGGATACGCAGTATTTT. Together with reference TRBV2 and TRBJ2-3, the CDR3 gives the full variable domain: EPEVTQTPSHQVTQMGQEVILRCVPISNHLYFYWYRQILGQKVEFLVSFYNNEISEKSEIFDDQFSVERPDGSNFTLKIRSTKLEDSAMYFCASSEQLHETSGERDTQYFGPGTRLTVL.

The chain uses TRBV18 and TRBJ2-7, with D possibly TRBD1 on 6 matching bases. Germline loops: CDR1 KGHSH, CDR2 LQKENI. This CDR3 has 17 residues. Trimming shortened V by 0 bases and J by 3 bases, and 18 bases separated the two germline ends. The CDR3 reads CASSPPDVADRNYEQYF. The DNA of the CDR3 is TGTGCCAGCTCACCACCGGACGTGGCGGACAGAAACTACGAGCAGTACTTC.